In this sample, the clone carrying this TCR beta chain turned up once. The CDR3 length is 16 residues. Germline V CDR1 and CDR2: MNHEY, SVGEGT. Losses at the gene ends were 5 bases for V and 3 bases for J; bases not matched to a gene: 9. The sample comes from a study of blood T cell repertoires in COVID-19. As for the study in general: The United States, Italy and Spain supplied acute and convalescent COVID-19 samples.

Original processing methods: Reference gene primer amplification gave nucleated cell count estimates. The protocol was immunoSEQ multiplex PCR, while the TCRdb copy is restricted to in-frame clones and leaves out a portion. V and J calls and clone size follow that table, whereas D and trimming were derived from the DNA. The repertoire holds around 120,000 clones, with 70% to 80% as singletons. The TCR was taken from a middle-aged man with acute or convalescent COVID-19. This rearrangement joins TRBV6-2 or TRBV6-3 to TRBJ2-3, with 9 bases identical to TRBD1. Sequencing was done on a sample of peripheral blood. DNA of the CDR3: TGTGCCAGCAGTCGAATACAGGGGGCCTGGACAGATACGCAGTATTTT. Translating gives CASSRIQGAWTDTQYF.